This T cell receptor beta chain originates from a study of cytomegalovirus exposure and HLA in healthy donors. Study findings and constraints: Earlier analysis yielded a pattern in which most TCR beta V segments were productive about 87% or about 30% of the time.

Details on this clone: The antigen is unknown.

The CDR3 loop spans 15 amino acids. The germline V gene has CDR1 LNHDA and CDR2 SQIVND (reference sequence). V lost 7 bases, J lost 4 bases, and 12 bases stayed unmatched. With 60 Vbeta and 13 Jbeta primers, the PCR was carried out. Profiling relied on immunoSEQ multiplex PCR, and the TCRdb table lists in-frame clones only, not all of them. In the table there are 90,000 to 120,000 clones, roughly 82% of which are singletons. The gene calls are TRBV19 and TRBJ1-1, with 7 positions matching TRBD1. This receptor was identified in a man aged 25 to 45 in good health and CMV-seropositive. The material sequenced was PBMCs. The CDR3 nucleotides are TGTGCCAGTATTAGACAGGGACGAGTAAGCACTGAAGCTTTCTTT. It specifies CASIRQGRVSTEAFF.